Below are 11 T cell receptor beta chains sequenced from a single sample in a study of cytomegalovirus exposure and HLA in healthy donors. Researchers ran the PCR with 60 Vbeta and 13 Jbeta primers. The assay was immunoSEQ multiplex PCR, and TCRdb's table has in-frame clones only and misses some. The profile shows about 150,000 clones, more than 60% of them singletons. The sequencing input was PBMCs. The source is a woman aged 40 to 50 in good health and CMV-seronegative.

The CDR3 spells CASSFLLRSSGFYEQYF. CDR3 nucleotides: TGTGCCAGCAGCTTCCTACTTAGGTCTAGCGGATTCTACGAGCAGTACTTC. The chain combines TRBV7-8 with TRBJ2-7, with 7 nucleotides matching TRBD2. Germline CDR1 is SGHVS and CDR2 is FQNEAQ. CDR3 size: 17 residues. The V gene end was trimmed by 3 bases and the J gene end by 3 bases; junction bases not matched to a gene: 14.

The chain employs TRBV7-9 and TRBJ2-7; 7 nucleotides align to TRBD1. The germline CDR1 and CDR2 sequences are SEHNR and FQNEAQ (reference sequence). V shed 8 bases, J shed 0 bases, and the junction held 19 bases outside the gene matches. This CDR3 region has 18 residues. The CDR3 DNA sequence: TGTGCCAGCGAGACCCGGACAGGACTGCGCTTGTCCTCCTACGAGCAGTACTTC. Its protein is CASETRTGLRLSSYEQYF. Full variable domain (outside the CDR3, taken from reference TRBV7-9 and TRBJ2-7): DTGVSQNPRHKITKRGQNVTFRCDPISEHNRLYWYRQTLGQGPEFLTYFQNEAQLEKSRLLSDRFSAERPKGSFSTLEIQRTEQGDSAMYLCASETRTGLRLSSYEQYFGPGTRLTVT.

J is TRBJ1-1 and V is TRBV7-8; 9 bases are shared with TRBD1. V lost 1 base, J lost 3 bases, and 6 bases stayed unmatched. Germline CDR1 is SGHVS and CDR2 is FQNEAQ. This CDR3 has 16 amino acids. CDR3 nucleotides: TGTGCCAGCAGCTTAGGGGACAGGGCGGTGGACACTGAAGCTTTCTTT. This translates into CASSLGDRAVDTEAFF.

V usage is TRBV28 and J usage is TRBJ2-2; D is unresolved. Trimming shortened V by 11 bases and J by 4 bases, and 11 bases separated the two germline ends. Germline assignment: CDR1 MDHEN and CDR2 SYDVKM. The CDR3 is 12 residues long. The DNA of the CDR3 is TGTGCCGGGCTACACCCCACCGGGGAGCTGTTTTTT. Translating it yields CAGLHPTGELFF.

The count of this clone is one. This rearrangement joins TRBV6-4 to TRBJ2-2; 10 bases map to TRBD2. The CDR3 is 16 amino acids. From germline, CDR1 is MRHNA and CDR2 SNTAGT. J gave up 2 bases and V 8 bases, and 8 bases lay outside the gene matches. The DNA for the CDR3 is TGTGCCAGCGGGATTACTAGCGGGATAAACACCGGGGAGCTGTTTTTT. It translates to CASGITSGINTGELFF.

The chain carries TRBV6-4 and TRBJ2-3; TRBD2 is a possible D gene (5 bases). The CDR3 runs to 15 residues. Trimming removed 0 bases at V and 6 bases at J, with 13 bases between. Germline V gene sequence: CDR1 MRHNA, CDR2 SNTAGT. CDR3 protein: CASSDSALRRDTQYF. The CDR3, as DNA: TGTGCCAGCAGTGACTCTGCGCTCCGGAGGGATACGCAGTATTTT.

The gene calls are TRBV29-1 and TRBJ2-3; 7 nucleotides align to TRBD2. CDR1 is SQVTM, CDR2 ANQGSEA, per germline. The CDR3 spans 12 residues. Trimming cost V 5 bases and J 3 bases; bases outside gene matches: 2. DNA of the CDR3: TGCAGCGTTACGCGGGAGACAGATACGCAGTATTTT. Amino acids: CSVTRETDTQYF.

The rearrangement joins TRBV27 to TRBJ1-4; D not resolved. This CDR3 is 17 amino acids long. Trimming pared 0 bases from V and 0 bases from J, leaving 11 bases between. The germline V gene encodes CDR1 MNHEY and CDR2 SMNVEV (reference sequence). The CDR3 loop reads CASSLSLNRATNEKLFF. The CDR3 DNA reads TGTGCCAGCAGTTTATCGTTAAACCGCGCAACTAATGAAAAACTGTTTTTT.

This chain connects TRBV6-5 to TRBJ1-1; 8 bases are shared with TRBD1. Trimming removed 6 bases from V and 5 bases from J; junction bases left unmatched: 8. From germline, CDR1 is MNHEY and CDR2 SVGAGI. The CDR3 has 14 residues. The CDR3 DNA reads TGTGCCAGCAGCCCGACAGGGGTTGGAACTGAAGCTTTCTTT. This codes for CASSPTGVGTEAFF.

The genes are TRBV10-2 and TRBJ2-7; no reliable D call. Trimming took 5 bases from V and 4 from J, leaving 9 bases between them. The germline gives CDR1 WSHSY, CDR2 SAAADI. The CDR3 covers 12 residues. In DNA form, the CDR3 reads TGCGCCAGCAGTCGACTTTTATACGAGCAGTACTTC. Its translation: CASSRLLYEQYF.

The chain has TRBV5-4 and TRBJ2-2; 7 bases map to TRBD1. After removal of 1 base from V and 3 bases from J, the junction contained 9 bases not matched to a gene. The CDR3 length is 17 residues. The V gene's germline CDR1 is SGHNT and CDR2 YYREEE (reference sequence). CDR3 region: CASSLPRQGFDTGELFF. The CDR3 DNA reads TGTGCCAGCAGCTTGCCCCGACAGGGATTTGACACCGGGGAGCTGTTTTTT.